This T cell receptor beta chain comes out of a study of blood T cell repertoires in COVID-19. Study background: From the United States, Italy and Spain came samples of acute and convalescent COVID-19.

Authors' analysis steps: Estimation of nucleated cell counts relied on the amplification of reference gene primers. The protocol was immunoSEQ multiplex PCR, while the TCRdb copy is restricted to in-frame clones and leaves out a portion. That table is the source of V, J and clone size, and D and trimming were worked out from the DNA. Of about 200,000 clones in the sample, roughly nine tenths were seen once. This CDR3 is 13 amino acids long. CDR1 is SGHVS, CDR2 FQNEAQ, per germline. V was trimmed by 4 bases and J by 4 bases, leaving 10 bases between them. The sample consisted of peripheral blood. This sequence was found in a woman aged 50 to 65 with COVID-19, enrolled during active disease. The chain recombines TRBV7-8 with TRBJ1-2, with D tentatively TRBD1 (6 bases). The CDR3 nucleotides read TGTGCCAGCAGCTCGGACAGCCTCTATGGCTACACCTTC. Translated, it gives CASSSDSLYGYTF.